This T cell receptor beta chain was recorded in a study of CD8 T cells in ankylosing spondylitis. Findings and limits, study-wide: Fewer than ten highly homologous variants made up a TCR beta motif that seemed to typify ankylosing spondylitis blood.

This clonotype was seen ten or more times. What it binds is not known. Molecular-barcoded quantitative 5'-RACE produced these TCR beta libraries. TCRdb redid the calling of the 5' RACE reads with MiXCR, one entry per CDR3 protein. The sample includes about 500,000 distinct CDR3 sequences, about 5.2% of them seen just once. This CDR3 spans 15 amino acids. V gave up 6 bases and J gave up 3 bases; unmatched junction bases: 8. CDR1 and CDR2 (germline): MGHDK, SYGVNS. This clonotype was obtained from a male donor with ankylosing spondylitis. The chain employs TRBV25-1 and TRBJ1-1; 9 bases agree with TRBD1. The sequenced material came from blood, either unsorted or a sorted T cell fraction (not recorded which). The CDR3 sequence is CASRTTGGGYTEAFF. Here the CDR3 DNA reads TGTGCCAGCAGAACCACAGGGGGCGGATACACTGAAGCTTTCTTT.